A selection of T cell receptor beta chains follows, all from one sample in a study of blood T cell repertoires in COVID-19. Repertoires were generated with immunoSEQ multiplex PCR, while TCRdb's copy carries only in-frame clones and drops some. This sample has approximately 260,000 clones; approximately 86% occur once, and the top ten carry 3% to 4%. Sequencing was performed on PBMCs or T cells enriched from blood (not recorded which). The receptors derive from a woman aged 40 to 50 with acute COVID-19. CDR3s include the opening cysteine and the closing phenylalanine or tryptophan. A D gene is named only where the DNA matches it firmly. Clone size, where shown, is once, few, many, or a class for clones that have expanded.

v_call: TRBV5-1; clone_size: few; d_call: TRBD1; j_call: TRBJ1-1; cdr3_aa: CASSSQSTGRNTEAFF; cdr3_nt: TGCGCCAGCAGCTCACAATCGACAGGGCGGAACACTGAAGCTTTCTTT
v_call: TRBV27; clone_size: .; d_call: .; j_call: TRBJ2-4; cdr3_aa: CASSPSVGLAKNIQYF; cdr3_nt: TGTGCCAGCTCCCCCAGTGTTGGGCTAGCCAAAAACATTCAGTACTTC
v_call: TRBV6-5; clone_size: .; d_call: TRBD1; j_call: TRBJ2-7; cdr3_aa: CASSRHRGRQGF; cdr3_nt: TGTGCCAGCAGTCGCCACAGGGGGAGGCAGGGCTTC
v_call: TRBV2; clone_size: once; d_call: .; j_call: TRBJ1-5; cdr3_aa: CASSTVGNQPQHF; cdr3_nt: TGTGCCAGCAGTACGGTTGGCAATCAGCCCCAGCATTTT
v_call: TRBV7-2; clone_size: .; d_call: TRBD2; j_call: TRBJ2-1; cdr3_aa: CASSSTSGHNEQFF; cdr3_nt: TGTGCCAGCAGTAGTACTAGCGGGCACAATGAGCAGTTCTTC
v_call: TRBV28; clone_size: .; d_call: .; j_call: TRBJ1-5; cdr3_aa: CASSLRTWDINQPQHF; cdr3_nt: TGTGCCAGCAGTTTAAGGACATGGGACATAAATCAGCCCCAGCATTTT
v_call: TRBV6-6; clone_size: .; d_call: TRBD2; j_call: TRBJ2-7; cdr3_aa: CASTPGGGSYEQYF; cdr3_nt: TGTGCCAGCACCCCCGGCGGGGGCTCCTACGAGCAGTACTTC
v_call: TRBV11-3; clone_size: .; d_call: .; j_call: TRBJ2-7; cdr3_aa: CASSTNSYEQYF; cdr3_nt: TGTGCCAGCAGCACGAATAGCTACGAGCAGTACTTC
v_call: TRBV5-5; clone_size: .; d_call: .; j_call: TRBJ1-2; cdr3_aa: CASSLVSDSGYTF; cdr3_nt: TGTGCCAGCAGCTTGGTATCTGACAGTGGCTACACCTTC
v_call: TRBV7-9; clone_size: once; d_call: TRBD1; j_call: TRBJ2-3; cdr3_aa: CASSLGVTGADTQYF; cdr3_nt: TGTGCCAGCAGCTTAGGGGTGACAGGGGCAGATACGCAGTATTTT
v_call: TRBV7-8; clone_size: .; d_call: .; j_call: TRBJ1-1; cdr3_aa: CASSTDRNTEAFF; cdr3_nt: TGTGCCAGCAGCACGGACAGAAACACTGAAGCTTTCTTT
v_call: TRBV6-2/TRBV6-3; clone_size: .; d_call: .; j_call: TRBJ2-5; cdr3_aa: CASSYGSGRETQYF; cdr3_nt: TGTGCCAGCAGTTACGGTTCGGGGAGAGAGACCCAGTACTTC
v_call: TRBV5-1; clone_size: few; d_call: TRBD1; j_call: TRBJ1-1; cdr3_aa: CASSVDGTEGAEAFF; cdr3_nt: TGCGCCAGCAGCGTGGATGGGACAGAGGGCGCTGAAGCTTTCTTT
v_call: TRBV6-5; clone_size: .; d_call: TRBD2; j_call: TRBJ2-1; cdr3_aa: CASSYDSGTSGNEQFF; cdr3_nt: TGTGCCAGCAGTTACGATTCCGGGACTAGTGGCAATGAGCAGTTCTTC